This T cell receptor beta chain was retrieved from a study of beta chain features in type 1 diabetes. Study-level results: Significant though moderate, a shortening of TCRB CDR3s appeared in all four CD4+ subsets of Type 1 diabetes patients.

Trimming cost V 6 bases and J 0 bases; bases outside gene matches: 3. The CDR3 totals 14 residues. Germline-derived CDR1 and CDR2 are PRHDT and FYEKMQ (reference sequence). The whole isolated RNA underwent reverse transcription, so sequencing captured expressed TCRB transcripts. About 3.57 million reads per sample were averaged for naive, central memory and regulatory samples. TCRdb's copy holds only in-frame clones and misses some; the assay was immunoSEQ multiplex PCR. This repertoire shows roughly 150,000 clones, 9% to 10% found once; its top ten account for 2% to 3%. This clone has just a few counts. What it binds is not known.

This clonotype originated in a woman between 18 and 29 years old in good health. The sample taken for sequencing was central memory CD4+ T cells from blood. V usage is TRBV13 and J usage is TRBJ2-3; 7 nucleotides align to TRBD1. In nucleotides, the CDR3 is TGTGCCAGCAGGTACAGGGGTAGCACAGATACGCAGTATTTT. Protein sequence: CASRYRGSTDTQYF. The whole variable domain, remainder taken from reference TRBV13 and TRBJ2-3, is AAGVIQSPRHLIKEKRETATLKCYPIPRHDTVYWYQQGPGQDPQFLISFYEKMQSDKGSIPDRFSAQQFSDYHSELNMSSLELGDSALYFCASRYRGSTDTQYFGPGTRLTVL.